This note documents a single T cell receptor (beta chain) sequence. Its specificity is not known. One junction end disagrees with the germline gene, perhaps due to a read error. The sample comes from a study of cytomegalovirus exposure and HLA in healthy donors. General study results and limits: An analysis was carried out at a later point. It showed that HLA-associated TCR beta chains were more clonally expanded than equally common non-associated chains.

Use of 60 Vbeta and 13 Jbeta primers characterized the PCR. Generated by immunoSEQ multiplex PCR, the TCRdb table keeps only in-frame clones and is missing some. The sample has around 130,000 clones, about 82% seen once. The sequenced sample consisted of PBMCs. This sequence was found in a boy under 18 in good health and CMV-seronegative.

CDR3 sequence reads: CASTQWGGVNTEAFF. The CDR3 nucleotides are TGCGCCAGCACCCAATGGGGGGGGGTGAACACTGAAGCTTTCTTT. The chain employs TRBV4-1 and TRBJ1-1; tentative D call: TRBD1 (5 bases). Germline V gives CDR1 MGHRA, CDR2 YSYEKL. This CDR3 is 15 amino acids long.